This T cell receptor (beta chain) is from a study of blood T cell repertoires in COVID-19. Study information: There were acute and convalescent COVID-19 samples, and they came from the United States, Italy and Spain. T cells, B-cell-depleted T cells, or PBMCs supplied cDNA or gDNA.

This clone has more than one count but fewer than ten. In the study's own analysis: Researchers report that nucleated cell counts were estimated from reference gene primer amplification. Sequencing was performed with immunoSEQ multiplex PCR; in TCRdb, only in-frame clones are kept and a portion is missing. The V and J calls and clone size are taken from that table; D and trimming were inferred from the DNA. The sample contains about 100,000 clones, 69% of which appear only once. Deletions cut 1 base from V and 4 bases from J, with 8 bases between. The CDR3 totals 14 residues. CDR1 and CDR2 (germline): SGHVS, FQNEAQ.

The V gene is TRBV7-8, the J gene TRBJ1-3; D is undetermined. The sequence was collected from a man at least 80 years old with acute or convalescent COVID-19. Sequenced material: peripheral blood. CDR3 bases: TGTGCCAGCAGCTTAGGTACAACAGGAAACACCATATATTTT. Encoded protein: CASSLGTTGNTIYF.